This T cell receptor beta chain was obtained from a study of post-analysis software for immune sequencing data. The study's findings and limits: Relative to controls, patients with multiple sclerosis showed significantly lower normalized Chao1 diversity. TRBV5-6, TRBV5-1 and TRBV20-1 belonged to a set of a handful of TRBV segments that were more frequent in patients than controls.

Of note for this clonotype: Its antigen is not identified.

Tagging with unique molecular identifiers was a feature of the TCR beta cDNA libraries. TCRdb itself ran the PCR reads through MiXCR, one entry per CDR3 protein. Of fewer than 600,000 distinct CDR3 sequences detected, approximately 46% appear once; the ten largest clones hold about an eighth. The CDR3 totals 13 residues. CDR1 and CDR2 from the germline V gene are LGHDT and YNNKEL (reference sequence). With 4 bases removed from V and 6 bases from J, the gap between germline ends came to 12 bases. The rearrangement uses TRBV3-1 and TRBJ1-1; TRBD1 might be the D (5 bases). The TCR originated in a girl aged 5 to 17 with multiple sclerosis. Sequenced input: blood. CDR3 sequence: CASSRWGSPEAFF. The CDR3 coding sequence is TGTGCCAGCAGCCGCTGGGGCAGTCCTGAAGCTTTCTTT.